A selection of T cell receptor beta chains follows, all from one sample in a study of identical twins. TCRdb redid the calling of the 5' RACE reads with MiXCR, one entry per CDR3 protein. The sample records approximately 1.8 million distinct CDR3 sequences, less than 40% being singletons. Material: cord blood. The receptors derive from a newborn girl in good health. The CDR3 runs from the conserved cysteine through the conserved F or W. Each record gives: D gene, clone size, V gene, J gene, CDR3 DNA, CDR3 protein. The D gene is left open where the match is weak. Only some rows state a clone size, as once, few, many or a class for expanded clones.

.	.	TRBV10-3	TRBJ2-4	TGTGCCATCAGTGAGTCTCTAGCGACGTCCAAAAACATTCAGTACTTC	CAISESLATSKNIQYF
.	.	TRBV19	TRBJ1-1	TGTGCCAGTAGTATCGGGGGGGCCACTGAAGCTTTCTTT	CASSIGGATEAFF
.	.	TRBV3-1	TRBJ1-1	TGTGCCAGCAGCCGCGGACATCAGAACACTGAAGCTTTCTTT	CASSRGHQNTEAFF
.	few	TRBV21-1	TRBJ2-7	TGTGCCAGCATCTCAGGGGTTTCTACCTACGAGCAGTACTTC	CASISGVSTYEQYF
TRBD1	few	TRBV18	TRBJ2-7	TGTGCCAGCTCAGACGAATTCGGACAGGCCTACTACGAGCAGTACTTC	CASSDEFGQAYYEQYF
.	few	TRBV2	TRBJ1-1	TGTGCCAGCAGTGGGGGGGGCAGAGAAGCTTTCTTT	CASSGGGREAFF
.	.	TRBV5-1	TRBJ2-7	TGCGCCAGCAGCTTGGCCGGGGCGCGCCGTTCCTACGAGCAGTACTTC	CASSLAGARRSYEQYF
.	.	TRBV5-1	TRBJ2-3	TGCGCCAGCAGCTTGCCCAACAGAGATACGCAGTATTTT	CASSLPNRDTQYF
TRBD2	few	TRBV11-2	TRBJ2-7	TGTGCCAGCAGCTACTTTAAACTAGCGGGGGGGCGATACCACGAGCAGTACTTC	CASSYFKLAGGRYHEQYF
.	once	TRBV12-3/TRBV12-4	TRBJ2-2	TGTGCCAGCAAGCCTCGGAGGGTGGCGAACACCGGGGAGCTGTTTTTT	CASKPRRVANTGELFF
.	many	TRBV28	TRBJ2-1	TGTGCCAGCAGTTTAACTAGCCCTTACAATGAGCAGTTCTTC	CASSLTSPYNEQFF
TRBD1	.	TRBV20-1	TRBJ1-2	TGCAGTGCTAGAGATCGACAGGGACGTACCTATGGCTACACCTTC	CSARDRQGRTYGYTF
TRBD1	.	TRBV28	TRBJ1-1	TGTGCCAGCAGCCCCCCCATTTCGACAGGGAGGACTGAAGCTTTCTTT	CASSPPISTGRTEAFF
TRBD1	few	TRBV4-2	TRBJ1-1	TGTGCCAGCAGCCAAGGACAGGGAGGGATAGCTTTCTTT	CASSQGQGGIAFF
TRBD1	.	TRBV20-1	TRBJ1-1	TGCAGTGCCGGGACAGGAGTGAACACTGAAGCTTTCTTT	CSAGTGVNTEAFF
.	few	TRBV5-1	TRBJ1-5	TGCGCCAGCGGAGGTGGGCAAATCATCCCAAATCAGCCCCAGCATTTT	CASGGGQIIPNQPQHF
.	.	TRBV4-2	TRBJ2-7	TGTGCCAGCAGCCATGGACAGAACTACGAGCAGTACTTC	CASSHGQNYEQYF
TRBD2	.	TRBV20-1	TRBJ2-1	TGCAGTGCTAGACGGACTAGCGGGGGCCCCCTTTACGAGCAGTTCTTC	CSARRTSGGPLYEQFF
.	.	TRBV27	TRBJ1-4	TGTGCTAGCAGTTTATGGGGACTGGATGCAACTAATGAAAAACTGTTTTTT	CASSLWGLDATNEKLFF
.	few	TRBV5-5	TRBJ2-7	TGTGCCAGCTTTGGGACAAACCCCTACGAGCAGTACTTC	CASFGTNPYEQYF
TRBD2	few	TRBV25-1	TRBJ2-3	TGTGCCAGCAGTGGGGCTAGCGGGGGGCTTAGCACAGATACGCAGTATTTT	CASSGASGGLSTDTQYF
TRBD1	.	TRBV7-2	TRBJ2-7	TGTGCCAGCAGCCGGGACAGGGCCCCTGGGGAGCAGTACTTC	CASSRDRAPGEQYF
TRBD1	few	TRBV7-9	TRBJ1-1	TGTGCCAGCAGCTTAAGGTTTGCAGGGGGCACTGAAGCTTTCTTT	CASSLRFAGGTEAFF
.	.	TRBV21-1	TRBJ2-4	TGTGCCAGCCAAGGAAAGGGGACTAGCGGGACCGGGGTAGCCAAAAACATTCAGTACTTC	CASQGKGTSGTGVAKNIQYF
.	.	TRBV20-1	TRBJ2-3	TGCAGTGCTAGTGGGCACCCCGGGGCAGATACGCAGTATTTT	CSASGHPGADTQYF
TRBD1	.	TRBV4-2	TRBJ1-5	TGTGCCAGCAGCCAAATGAGACAGGGGTTCAGCAATCAGCCCCAGCATTTT	CASSQMRQGFSNQPQHF
.	few	TRBV13	TRBJ2-4	TGTGCCAGCAGTCAGTCCAAAAACATTCAGTACTTC	CASSQSKNIQYF
.	.	TRBV7-2	TRBJ1-1	TGTGCCAGCAGCCGAGAGGGTGGGTACACTGAAGCTTTCTTT	CASSREGGYTEAFF
.	.	TRBV5-1	TRBJ1-1	TGCGCCAGCAGCTTGTACGACAGCGGGACTGAAGCTTTCTTT	CASSLYDSGTEAFF
.	.	TRBV2	TRBJ1-1	TGTGCCAGCAGTCGGTCGTGGGGACTGAACACTGAAGCTTTCTTT	CASSRSWGLNTEAFF
TRBD2	.	TRBV5-6	TRBJ2-1	TGTGCCAGCAGCCCACGGACTAGCGGGGCCTCCTACAATGAGCAGTTCTTC	CASSPRTSGASYNEQFF
.	.	TRBV3-1	TRBJ2-7	TGTGCCAGCATCCAATCACCAGGAGCCTACAATGAGCAGTACTTC	CASIQSPGAYNEQYF
.	.	TRBV5-1	TRBJ1-2	TGCGCCAGCAGCTTGGAATGGGGGCCCAACTATGGCTACACCTTC	CASSLEWGPNYGYTF
TRBD1	.	TRBV6-5	TRBJ2-6	TGTGCCAGCAGTTTGGTGGCAGGGGGCAGCTCTGGGGCCAACGTCCTGACTTTC	CASSLVAGGSSGANVLTF
.	few	TRBV29-1	TRBJ1-2	TGCAGCGTTGAAGAGGGAGGGAGGGGCTATGGCTACACCTTC	CSVEEGGRGYGYTF
.	.	TRBV27	TRBJ1-5	TGTGCCAGCAAATTATTGGGGGGGCCGAGCAATCAGCCCCAGCATTTT	CASKLLGGPSNQPQHF
TRBD2	few	TRBV7-9	TRBJ2-1	TGTGCCAGCAGCTTAAATGCGGGGGCCTACAATGAGCAGTTCTTC	CASSLNAGAYNEQFF
.	few	TRBV21-1	TRBJ2-3	TGTGCCAGCAGCAAAGGGGGACTAGCGGGAGCCACGCAGTATTTT	CASSKGGLAGATQYF
.	.	TRBV7-9	TRBJ2-5	TGTGCCAGCAGCTCCCACTGGGATGAGCAGTACTTC	CASSSHWDEQYF
.	few	TRBV2	TRBJ2-1	TGTGCCAGCAGTGGTGGGGCGGGGGCATACAATGAGCAGTTCTTC	CASSGGAGAYNEQFF
TRBD2	.	TRBV6-2/TRBV6-3	TRBJ2-3	TGTGCCAGCAGTTACCATCCGGGACTAGCGGGAATCACACACACAGATACGCAGTATTTT	CASSYHPGLAGITHTDTQYF
TRBD2	.	TRBV24-1	TRBJ2-5	TGTGCCACCAGTGACAGGAGCGGGAGCCGCTCCGATGAGCAGTACTTC	CATSDRSGSRSDEQYF
.	.	TRBV5-1	TRBJ2-3	TGCGCCAGCAGCTGGCCGGGACGGTGGATGGATACGCAGTATTTT	CASSWPGRWMDTQYF
TRBD1	few	TRBV20-1	TRBJ1-2	TGCAGTGCCCGCCAAGGACAGGGTGGCTATGGCTACACCTTC	CSARQGQGGYGYTF
TRBD1	.	TRBV24-1	TRBJ2-7	TGTGCCACCAGTGATCCCGACAGGGACTACGAGCAGTACTTC	CATSDPDRDYEQYF
TRBD2	.	TRBV2	TRBJ2-1	TGTGCCAGCAGTGAATCCCGAAGACCACCGGGACTACCCTCTATTGAGCAGTTCTTC	CASSESRRPPGLPSIEQFF